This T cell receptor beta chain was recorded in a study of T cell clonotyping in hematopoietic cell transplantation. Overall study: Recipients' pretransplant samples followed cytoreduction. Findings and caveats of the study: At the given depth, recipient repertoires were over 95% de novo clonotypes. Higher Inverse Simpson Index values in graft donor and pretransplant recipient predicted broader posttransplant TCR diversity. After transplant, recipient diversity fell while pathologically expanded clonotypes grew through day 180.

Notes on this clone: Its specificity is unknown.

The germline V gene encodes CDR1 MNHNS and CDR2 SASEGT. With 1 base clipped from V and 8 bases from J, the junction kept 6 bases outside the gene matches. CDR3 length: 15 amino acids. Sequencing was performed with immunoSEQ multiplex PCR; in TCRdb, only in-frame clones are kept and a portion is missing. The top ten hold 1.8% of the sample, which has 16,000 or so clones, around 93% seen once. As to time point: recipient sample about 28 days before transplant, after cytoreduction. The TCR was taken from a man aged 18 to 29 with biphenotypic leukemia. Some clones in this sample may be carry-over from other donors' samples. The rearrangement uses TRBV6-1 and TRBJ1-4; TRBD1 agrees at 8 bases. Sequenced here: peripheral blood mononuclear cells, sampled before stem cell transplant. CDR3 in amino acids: CASSEESGGAEKLFF. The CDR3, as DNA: TGTGCCAGCAGTGAAGAGTCAGGGGGCGCGGAAAAACTGTTTTTT.